What follows are 28 T cell receptor beta chains derived from one specimen sequenced in a study of blood T cells in healthy people across ages. The second PCR ran about 6 to 12 cycles with a sample-barcoded 5' primer and J-beta primers. Each CDR3 protein is one row after TCRdb ran MiXCR on the 5' RACE reads. Of around 1,600,000 distinct CDR3 sequences listed, about 45% were seen once; the top ten hold 4%. The sequencing input was blood. The receptor set was obtained from a woman aged 18-29 years in good health.

There are a few counts of this clonotype. The germline gene is not matched at one end of the junction; a read error may be the cause. The chain employs TRBV7-7 and TRBJ2-1; 11 nucleotides agree with TRBD2. Germline CDR1 and CDR2: SSHAT and FNYEAQ (reference sequence). This CDR3 is built from 16 residues. CDR3 sequence reads: CASSELAGGGKNEQFF. DNA for the CDR3: TGTGCTAGCAGCGAGCTAGCGGGAGGAGGTAAGAATGAGCAGTTCTTC.

On this clonotype: A much larger clone differs by one base, so this may be a read error. The CDR3 DNA is TGCGCCAGCAGCCAAGAGCAGGAGTACTACGAGCAGTACTTC. Protein: CASSQEQEYYEQYF. The V gene is TRBV4-3, the J gene TRBJ2-1; unclear D gene. The DNA end favors TRBJ2-7, so the J call may be wrong. This CDR3 has 14 amino acids. The germline V gene has CDR1 LGHNA and CDR2 YSLEER.

This chain joins TRBV29-1 and TRBJ1-2; 8 nucleotides align to TRBD1. The CDR3 loop spans 13 amino acids. Germline-derived CDR1 and CDR2 are SQVTM and ANQGSEA. Trimming cost V 6 bases and J 8 bases; bases outside gene matches: 11. This CDR3 is CSVQLNTGGGYTF. For the CDR3, the DNA is TGCAGCGTCCAATTGAATACAGGGGGAGGCTACACCTTC.

The rearrangement uses TRBV5-1 and TRBJ1-1; possibly TRBD1 for D (5 bases). Germline V lookup: CDR1 SGHRS, CDR2 YFSETQ. This CDR3 is 13 amino acids long. V was cut by 1 base and J by 4 bases, with 8 bases left in between. This chain's CDR3 is CASSLRQITEAFF. In nucleotides, the CDR3 is TGCGCCAGCAGCTTGAGACAGATCACTGAAGCTTTCTTT. The complete variable domain, with remaining parts taken from reference TRBV5-1 and TRBJ1-1, reads KAGVTQTPRYLIKTRGQQVTLSCSPISGHRSVSWYQQTPGQGLQFLFEYFSETQRNKGNFPGRFSGRQFSNSRSEMNVSTLELGDSALYLCASSLRQITEAFFGQGTRLTVV.

J is TRBJ1-1 and V is TRBV29-1; 8 nucleotides line up with TRBD1. Germline trimming cut 1 base from V and 4 bases from J; bases unmatched to any gene: 11. This CDR3 contains 16 residues. Germline loops: CDR1 SQVTM, CDR2 ANQGSEA. CDR3 bases: TGCAGCGTTGAAGGGTGGACAGGGAGCGTTGGCACTGAAGCTTTCTTT. Amino acid sequence: CSVEGWTGSVGTEAFF.

The V call is TRBV29-1, the J call TRBJ2-1, with D unresolved. Trimming shortened V by 6 bases and J by 6 bases, and 18 bases separated the two germline ends. This CDR3 has 14 amino acids. The germline V gene has CDR1 SQVTM and CDR2 ANQGSEA. CDR3 in DNA: TGCAGCGTCCACGACACTGGCAAGCTCAATGAGCAGTTCTTC. It specifies CSVHDTGKLNEQFF.

The chain is built from TRBV6-4 and TRBJ2-5; tentatively, D is TRBD1 or TRBD2 (5 bases each). The V and J ends lost 4 bases and 11 bases respectively, with 14 bases between them. CDR1 and CDR2 (germline): MRHNA, SNTAGT. There are 12 residues in the CDR3. The CDR3 DNA reads as TGTGCCAGCAGTGCAGAGGGGAGTTGGCAGTACTTC. Its protein is CASSAEGSWQYF.

The sample holds a few counts of this clonotype. V is TRBV28 and J is TRBJ1-1; tentative D call: TRBD1 (5 bases). Germline V gene sequence: CDR1 MDHEN, CDR2 SYDVKM. There are 15 residues in the CDR3. Between the trimmed V and J ends, which lost 7 bases and 5 bases, there was a span of 20 bases. The chain's CDR3 is CASTRDPGVNTEAFF. The DNA of the CDR3 is TGTGCCAGCACCCGGGACCCCGGTGTTAATACTGAAGCTTTCTTT.

The rearrangement joins TRBV5-1 to TRBJ2-1; D call uncertain. The CDR3 consists of 15 residues. Germline V gene lookup returns CDR1 SGHRS and CDR2 YFSETQ. Trimming removed 4 bases from V and 4 bases from J, with 15 bases in between. The CDR3 DNA follows: TGCGCCAGCAGCCCCGGAAGGGTACGTTACAATGAGCAGTTCTTC. This translates into CASSPGRVRYNEQFF.

The chain combines TRBV5-1 with TRBJ2-7, with a possible D match to TRBD1 (5 bases). Germline loops: CDR1 SGHRS, CDR2 YFSETQ. The V end lost 4 bases, the J end lost 1 base, and 12 bases lay between the germline ends. This CDR3 has 14 residues. As DNA, the CDR3 is TGCGCCAGCAGCACCCGACAGTATTCCTACGAGCAGTACTTC. Translating gives CASSTRQYSYEQYF.

Only a few counts were recorded for this clonotype. The chain is built from TRBV7-2 and TRBJ1-4, with D perhaps TRBD1 (5 bases). CDR1 and CDR2 from the germline V gene are SGHTA and FQGNSA. CDR3 length: 15 amino acids. Trimming stripped 5 bases from V and 7 bases from J, with 17 bases between. CDR3 DNA sequence: TGTGCCAGCAGCCCCCAGTCGGGGCGTGTTGAAAAACTGTTTTTT. It yields the protein CASSPQSGRVEKLFF.

Written as DNA, the CDR3 is TGTGCCAGCAGCATCTCGGGGGCGCGGGCAACTAATGAAAAACTGTTTTTT. Translated: CASSISGARATNEKLFF. V gene TRBV12-3 or TRBV12-4 combines with J gene TRBJ1-4; a possible D gene is TRBD1 (6 bases). Trimming stripped 6 bases from V and 0 bases from J, with 17 bases between. The CDR3 is made up of 17 amino acids.

This clonotype has only a few counts. One junction end disagrees with the germline gene, perhaps due to a read error. V is TRBV5-1 and J is TRBJ2-2; D call uncertain. Germline V gene lookup returns CDR1 SGHRS and CDR2 YFSETQ. The CDR3 totals 15 residues. The CDR3 loop reads CASSFGTANTGELFF. The CDR3 DNA reads TGTGCCAGCAGTTTTGGCACGGCGAACACCGGGGAGCTGTTTTTT.

As regards this clonotype: Since a much larger clone is just one base distant, this may be a read error. This chain links TRBV6-1 with TRBJ1-1; 7 bases line up with TRBD1. V shed 6 bases and J 3 bases; nucleotides not matched to a gene: 4. Germline assignment: CDR1 MNHNS and CDR2 SASEGT. The CDR3 runs 13 residues. CDR3 in amino acids: CASRVTGDTEAFF. The DNA of the CDR3 is TGTGCCAGCAGGGTCACAGGGGACACTGAAGCTTTCTTT.

The chain carries TRBV20-1 and TRBJ1-1; tentative D call: TRBD1 (5 bases). The CDR3 sequence is 15 residues long. V lost 6 bases, J lost 6 bases, and 23 bases lay in between. Looked up from germline, CDR1 is DFQATT and CDR2 is SNEGSKA (reference sequence). The CDR3 region has the DNA TGCAGTGCCCTACCCGGGGAAGGGGCGGGCGCTGAAGCTTTCTTT. Encoded protein: CSALPGEGAGAEAFF.

This clonotype was counted a single time. The chain carries TRBV11-2 and TRBJ1-5; weak D call: TRBD1 (6 bases). Trimming shortened V by 5 bases and J by 2 bases, and 13 bases separated the two germline ends. From germline, CDR1 is SGHAT and CDR2 FQNNGV. The CDR3 is 15 residues long. As DNA, the CDR3 is TGTGCCAGCAGCCTAAGGCCAGGGGGCAATCAGCCCCAGCATTTT. This translates into CASSLRPGGNQPQHF.

This chain links TRBV20-1 with TRBJ2-7; 11 bases are shared with TRBD2. The CDR3 length is 15 residues. Unmatched junction bases numbered 14, after V lost 6 bases and J lost 7 bases. Germline CDR1 is DFQATT and CDR2 is SNEGSKA (reference sequence). The CDR3 DNA follows: TGCAGTGCCCCCCCGGGACTAGCGGATTACAATGAGCAGTACTTC. This codes for CSAPPGLADYNEQYF.

The rearrangement uses TRBV6-1 and TRBJ1-1; D is undetermined. CDR3 length: 13 amino acids. The V gene lost 4 bases and the J gene lost 6 bases, with 12 bases spanning the gap. Germline loops: CDR1 MNHNS, CDR2 SASEGT. The DNA of the CDR3 is TGTGCCAGCAGTGTTTCCGATGAGTCTGAAGCTTTCTTT. This codes for CASSVSDESEAFF.

CDR3 sequence reads: CASSTLAGATTDTQYF. The CDR3 DNA is TGTGCCAGCAGCACACTAGCGGGGGCTACCACAGATACGCAGTATTTT. V is TRBV9 and J is TRBJ2-3, with 11 bases aligning to TRBD2. Germline loops: CDR1 SGDLS, CDR2 YYNGEE. Trimming removed 4 bases from V and 2 bases from J; junction bases left unmatched: 6. The CDR3 has 16 amino acids.

The J gene is TRBJ1-4, the V gene TRBV7-2; D not resolved. Germline V lookup: CDR1 SGHTA, CDR2 FQGNSA. The V gene lost 2 bases and the J gene lost 0 bases, with 10 bases spanning the gap. This CDR3 region has 16 residues. This CDR3 is CASSLLSGATNEKLFF. In DNA form, the CDR3 reads TGTGCCAGCAGCTTACTCAGCGGTGCAACTAATGAAAAACTGTTTTTT.

V usage is TRBV4-3 and J usage is TRBJ2-1; 9 bases are shared with TRBD2. Germline CDR1 reads LGHNA; CDR2 reads YSLEER. This CDR3 has 16 residues. J lost 7 bases, V lost 1 base, and 8 bases had no gene match. DNA of the CDR3: TGCGCCAGCAGCCAAGGACTAGCGGTGTCGTGGAATGAGCAGTTCTTC. As protein: CASSQGLAVSWNEQFF.

The chain couples TRBV9 to TRBJ2-1, with D hard to call. Germline CDR1 reads SGDLS; CDR2 reads YYNGEE. The CDR3 extends over 14 amino acids. Trimming left V 0 bases short and J 2 bases short, with 6 bases between. The CDR3 DNA reads as TGTGCCAGCAGCGTAGCGAACACCTACAATGAGCAGTTCTTC. It translates to CASSVANTYNEQFF.

The chain uses TRBV11-2 and TRBJ2-7; D uncertain. This CDR3 contains 14 residues. The ends were cut back, 1 base at V and 5 bases at J, with 12 bases in the middle. Per germline, CDR1 SGHAT and CDR2 FQNNGV. As DNA, the CDR3 is TGTGCCAGCAGCTTAGCGTGGGAAACAAACGAGCAGTACTTC. Translated, it gives CASSLAWETNEQYF.

Of note for this clonotype: Germline is not matched at one junction end, which may reflect a read error. CDR3 sequence (DNA): TGTGCCGGCAGCAAGACCGGGACGCCCACTGAAGCTTTCTTT. Its protein product is CAGSKTGTPTEAFF. The chain is built from TRBV9 and TRBJ1-1, with TRBD1 as a possible D gene (5 bases). This CDR3 spans 14 amino acids. CDR1 and CDR2 from the germline V gene are SGDLS and YYNGEE.

The rearrangement uses TRBV20-1 and TRBJ2-3; D not certain. V lost 5 bases and J lost 0, with 9 bases in between. Germline CDR1 reads DFQATT; CDR2 reads SNEGSKA (reference sequence). This CDR3 contains 13 residues. In nucleotides, the CDR3 is TGCAGTGCTGCGGACGGGAGCACAGATACGCAGTATTTT. This translates into CSAADGSTDTQYF.

CDR3 sequence reads: CASSEFTGTF. In DNA, the CDR3 is TGTGCCAGCAGCGAATTCACCGGCACCTTC. The rearrangement uses TRBV7-9 and TRBJ1-2; D gene ambiguous. CDR1 and CDR2 from the germline V gene are SEHNR and FQNEAQ (reference sequence). The CDR3 runs to 10 residues. V shed 5 bases and J shed 13 bases, with 11 bases lying between them.

The CDR3 sequence is CSVTPGTTGHNEQFF. CDR3 sequence (DNA): TGCAGCGTTACCCCCGGGACTACGGGGCACAATGAGCAGTTCTTC. This chain links TRBV29-1 with TRBJ2-1; 7 bases map to TRBD2. Germline V gives CDR1 SQVTM, CDR2 ANQGSEA. V lost 5 bases and J lost 5; bases outside the gene matches: 12. The CDR3 contains 15 residues.

As for this clonotype: Sequence at one end of the junction differs from germline and may be a read error. CDR3 sequence reads: CASSYTYNEQLF. In nucleotides, the CDR3 is TGCGCCAGCAGTTATACATACAATGAGCAGCTCTTC. The gene calls are TRBV4-1 and TRBJ2-1, with D uncertain. Germline loops: CDR1 MGHRA, CDR2 YSYEKL. The CDR3 runs 12 residues.